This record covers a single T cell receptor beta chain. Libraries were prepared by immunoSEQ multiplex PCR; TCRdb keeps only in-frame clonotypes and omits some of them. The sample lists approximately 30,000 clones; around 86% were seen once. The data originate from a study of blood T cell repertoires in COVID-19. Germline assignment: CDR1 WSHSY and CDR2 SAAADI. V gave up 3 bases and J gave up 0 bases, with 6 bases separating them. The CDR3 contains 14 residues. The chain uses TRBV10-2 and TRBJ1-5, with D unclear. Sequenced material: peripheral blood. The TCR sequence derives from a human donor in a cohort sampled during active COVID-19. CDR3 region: CASSDSHSNQPQHF. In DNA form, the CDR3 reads TGCGCCAGCAGTGACAGTCATAGCAATCAGCCCCAGCATTTT.